This T cell receptor beta chain is drawn from a study of shared clonotypes between healthy human individuals. Study details: The study enrolled two women and three men aged 18 to 49. Findings of the study overall: Limitation of the genetic and exposure-history diversity represented came from the few donors. Between several donors, naive CD4 clonotypes were shared at a level of around 5.1%. Clonotypes shared by all four donors outscored non-shared clonotypes in generation probability.

In the naive CD8 group, cells lacked CD45RO and were positively selected for CCR7, so terminally differentiated effector memory CD45RA+ cells were left out. Assay: immunoSEQ multiplex PCR; the TCRdb copy retains only in-frame clones and omits some. This repertoire shows around 2,000,000 clones, roughly 91% found once; its top ten account for more than 1.5%. About this clone itself: No antigen is known for it.

CDR3 size: 14 residues. Trimming shortened V by 3 bases and J by 5 bases, and 15 bases separated the two germline ends. CDR1 and CDR2 from the germline V gene are SGDLS and YYNGEE. Material for sequencing was naive CD8+ T cells from PBMCs. This receptor was obtained from a man younger than 35 in good health. Some clones in this sample may be carry-over from other donors' samples. The chain uses TRBV9 and TRBJ2-7; no reliable D call. In DNA form, the CDR3 reads TGTGCCAGCAGCGGAACCGGGCCGAAACACGAGCAGTACTTC. Protein: CASSGTGPKHEQYF.